This paragraph reports one TCR beta chain. Its target is not known. Per germline, CDR1 SGHRS and CDR2 YFSETQ. J lost 8 bases, V lost 2 bases, and 0 bases had no gene match. This CDR3 comprises 11 residues. This sample was included in a study of T cell responses to AZD1222 COVID-19 vaccine. Findings and limits, study-wide: Unmutated variant regions are reportedly targeted by nearly half of spike-specific TCRs. Only after the peak T cell response were repertoires sampled. The study found Spike-specific TCR breadth and depth rose after two AZD1222 doses. It should be noted that donors were predominantly white British and more often female, and clonal diversity was possibly underestimated.

TCRdb keeps only in-frame clones here, not all; method: immunoSEQ multiplex PCR. The sample has some 170,000 clones, approximately 92% seen once; the top ten hold around 3%. This specimen was peripheral blood, taken on day 0 of AZD1222 vaccination. The receptor comes from an adult in good health. The chain uses TRBV5-1 and TRBJ1-1, with TRBD1 matching over 7 bases. CDR3 sequence reads: CASSLQGEAFF. In DNA form, the CDR3 reads TGCGCCAGCAGCTTACAGGGGGAAGCTTTCTTT.